This entry features one T cell receptor beta chain sequence. The PCR made use of 60 Vbeta and 13 Jbeta primers. Generated by immunoSEQ multiplex PCR, the TCRdb table keeps only in-frame clones and is missing some. The sample has roughly 120,000 clones, about 8.5% seen once. The data were obtained in a study of cytomegalovirus exposure and HLA in healthy donors. The sequenced sample consisted of PBMCs. The sequence came from a man aged 40-50 years in good health and CMV-seronegative.

CDR3 coding DNA: TGTGCCAGCAGTTTATTGGTCCGAGGGGGCTTAGGTCAGCCCCAGCATTTT. This translates into CASSLLVRGGLGQPQHF. V usage is TRBV28 and J usage is TRBJ1-5; TRBD1 agrees at 7 bases. Losses at the gene ends were 1 base for V and 6 bases for J; bases not matched to a gene: 12. Germline lookup yields CDR1 MDHEN and CDR2 SYDVKM. The CDR3 spans 17 residues.